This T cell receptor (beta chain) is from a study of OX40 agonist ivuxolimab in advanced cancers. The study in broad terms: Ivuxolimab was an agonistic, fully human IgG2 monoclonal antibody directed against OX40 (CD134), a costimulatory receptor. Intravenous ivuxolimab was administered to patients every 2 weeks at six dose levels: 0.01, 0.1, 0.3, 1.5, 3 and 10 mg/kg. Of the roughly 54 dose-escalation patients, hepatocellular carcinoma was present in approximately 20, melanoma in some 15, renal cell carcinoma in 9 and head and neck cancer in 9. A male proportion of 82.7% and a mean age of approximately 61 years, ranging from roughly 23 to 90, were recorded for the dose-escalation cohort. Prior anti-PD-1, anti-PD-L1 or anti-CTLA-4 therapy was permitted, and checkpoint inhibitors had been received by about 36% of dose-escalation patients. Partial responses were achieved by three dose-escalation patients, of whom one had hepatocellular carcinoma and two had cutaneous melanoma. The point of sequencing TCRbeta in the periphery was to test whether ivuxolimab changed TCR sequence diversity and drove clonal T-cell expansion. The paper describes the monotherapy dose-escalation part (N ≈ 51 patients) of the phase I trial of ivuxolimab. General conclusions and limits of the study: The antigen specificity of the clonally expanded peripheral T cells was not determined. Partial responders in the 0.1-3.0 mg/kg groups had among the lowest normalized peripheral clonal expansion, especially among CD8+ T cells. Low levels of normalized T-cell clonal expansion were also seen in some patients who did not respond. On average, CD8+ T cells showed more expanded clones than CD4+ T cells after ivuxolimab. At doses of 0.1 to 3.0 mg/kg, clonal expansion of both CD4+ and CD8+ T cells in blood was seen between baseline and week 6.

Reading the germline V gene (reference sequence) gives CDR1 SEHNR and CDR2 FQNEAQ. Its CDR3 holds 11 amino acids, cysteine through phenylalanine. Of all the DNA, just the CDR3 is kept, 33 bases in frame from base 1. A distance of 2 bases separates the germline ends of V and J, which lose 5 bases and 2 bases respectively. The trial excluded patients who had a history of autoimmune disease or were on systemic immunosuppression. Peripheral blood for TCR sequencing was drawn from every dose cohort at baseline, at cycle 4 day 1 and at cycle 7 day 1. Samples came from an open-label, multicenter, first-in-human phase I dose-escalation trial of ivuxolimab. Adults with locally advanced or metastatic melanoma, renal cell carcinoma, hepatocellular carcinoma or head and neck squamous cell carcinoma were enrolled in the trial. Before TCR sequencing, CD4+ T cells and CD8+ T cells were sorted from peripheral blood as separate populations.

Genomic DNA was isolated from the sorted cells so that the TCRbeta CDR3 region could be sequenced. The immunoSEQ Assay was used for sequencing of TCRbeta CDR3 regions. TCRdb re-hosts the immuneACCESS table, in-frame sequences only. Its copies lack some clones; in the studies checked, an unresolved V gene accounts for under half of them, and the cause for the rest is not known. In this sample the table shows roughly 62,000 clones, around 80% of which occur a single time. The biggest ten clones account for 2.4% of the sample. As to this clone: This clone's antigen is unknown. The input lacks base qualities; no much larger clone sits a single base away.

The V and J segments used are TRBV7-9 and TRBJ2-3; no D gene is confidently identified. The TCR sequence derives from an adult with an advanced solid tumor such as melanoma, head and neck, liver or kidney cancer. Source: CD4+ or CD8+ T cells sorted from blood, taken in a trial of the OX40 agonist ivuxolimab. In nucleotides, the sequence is TGTGCCAGCAGCCTCACAGATACGCAGTATTTT. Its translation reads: CASSLTDTQYF.